This TCR beta chain was retrieved from a study of blood T cell repertoires in COVID-19. Germline V gene sequence: CDR1 LGHNA, CDR2 YNFKEQ. The CDR3 runs 16 residues. J was trimmed by 4 bases and V by 1 base; bases with no gene match: 2. Using immunoSEQ multiplex PCR, the repertoire was profiled, and TCRdb retains in-frame clones only, with some absent. This sample has 73,000 or so clones, with about nine tenths found just once. The source is a man aged 30 to 39 with acute or convalescent COVID-19. This chain connects TRBV4-2 to TRBJ2-3; 13 bases agree with TRBD2. Sequencing was done on a sample of peripheral blood. The CDR3 loop reads CASSQGTSGSADTQYF. The CDR3, as DNA: TGTGCCAGCAGCCAAGGGACTAGCGGGAGTGCAGATACGCAGTATTTT.